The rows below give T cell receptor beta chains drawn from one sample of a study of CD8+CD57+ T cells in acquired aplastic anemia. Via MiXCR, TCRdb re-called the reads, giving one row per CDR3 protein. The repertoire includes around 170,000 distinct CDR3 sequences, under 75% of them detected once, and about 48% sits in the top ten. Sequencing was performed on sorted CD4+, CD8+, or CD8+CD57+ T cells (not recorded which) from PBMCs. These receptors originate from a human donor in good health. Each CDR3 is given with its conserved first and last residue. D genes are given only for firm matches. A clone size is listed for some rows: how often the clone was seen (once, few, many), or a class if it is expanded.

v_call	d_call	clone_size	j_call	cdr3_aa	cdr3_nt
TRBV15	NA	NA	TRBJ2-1	CATSRELGEQFF	TGTGCCACCAGCAGAGAATTGGGTGAGCAGTTCTTC
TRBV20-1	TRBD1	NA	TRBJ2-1	CSARDYRGVNEQFF	TGCAGTGCTAGAGACTACAGGGGGGTGAATGAGCAGTTCTTC
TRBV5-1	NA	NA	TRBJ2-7	CASSRGLGRNEQYF	TGCGCCAGCAGTCGAGGGCTGGGAAGGAACGAGCAGTACTTC
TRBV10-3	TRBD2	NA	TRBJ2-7	CAISEARGRISGASYEQYF	TGTGCCATCAGTGAGGCGCGCGGCCGAATTAGCGGGGCATCCTACGAGCAGTACTTC
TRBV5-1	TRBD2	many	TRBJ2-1	CASSFEPGGSNEQFF	TGCGCCAGCAGCTTTGAGCCGGGAGGAAGCAATGAGCAGTTCTTC
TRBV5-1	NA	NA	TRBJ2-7	CASSYQGTYEQYF	TGCGCCAGCAGCTACCAGGGAACCTACGAGCAGTACTTC
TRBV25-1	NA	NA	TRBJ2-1	CASSGRGPYNEQFF	TGTGCCAGCAGTGGCCGGGGGCCCTACAATGAGCAGTTCTTC
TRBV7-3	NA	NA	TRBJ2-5	CASSYAGLAQETQYF	TGTGCCAGCAGTTACGCGGGACTCGCCCAAGAGACCCAGTACTTC
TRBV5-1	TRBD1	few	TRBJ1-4	CASSLGSIQGMGEKLFF	TGCGCCAGCAGCTTGGGCTCTATACAGGGGATGGGTGAAAAACTGTTTTTT
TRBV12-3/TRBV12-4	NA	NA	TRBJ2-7	CASSFGRRRGGYEQYF	TGTGCCAGCAGTTTTGGTCGGAGGAGGGGTGGGTACGAGCAGTACTTC